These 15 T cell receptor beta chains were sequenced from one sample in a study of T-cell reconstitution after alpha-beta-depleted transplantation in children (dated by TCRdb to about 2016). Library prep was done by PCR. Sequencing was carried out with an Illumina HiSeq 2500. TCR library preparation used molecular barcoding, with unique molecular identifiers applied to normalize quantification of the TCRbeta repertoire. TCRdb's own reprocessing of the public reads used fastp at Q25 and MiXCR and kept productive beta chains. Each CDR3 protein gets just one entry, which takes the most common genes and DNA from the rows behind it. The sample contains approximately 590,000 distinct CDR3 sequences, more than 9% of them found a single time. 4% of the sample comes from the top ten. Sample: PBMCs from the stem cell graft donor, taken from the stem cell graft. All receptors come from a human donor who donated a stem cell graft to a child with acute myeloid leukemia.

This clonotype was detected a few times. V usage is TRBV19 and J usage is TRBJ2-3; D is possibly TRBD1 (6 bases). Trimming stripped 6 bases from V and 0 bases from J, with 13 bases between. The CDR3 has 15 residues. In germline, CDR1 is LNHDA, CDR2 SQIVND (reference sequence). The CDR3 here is CASSPDSFSTDTQYF. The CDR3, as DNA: TGTGCCAGTAGCCCGGACAGTTTTAGCACAGATACGCAGTATTTT.

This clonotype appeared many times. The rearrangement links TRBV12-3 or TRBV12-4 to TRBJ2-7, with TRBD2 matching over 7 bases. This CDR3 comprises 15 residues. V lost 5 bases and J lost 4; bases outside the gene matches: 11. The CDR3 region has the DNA TGTGCCAGCAGTATAAGAGCGGGAACAACATACGAGCAGTACTTC. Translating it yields CASSIRAGTTYEQYF.

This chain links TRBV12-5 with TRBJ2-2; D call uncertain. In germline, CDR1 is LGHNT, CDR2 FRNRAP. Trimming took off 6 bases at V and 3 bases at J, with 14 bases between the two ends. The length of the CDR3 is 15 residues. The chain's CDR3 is CASGAFIGDTGELFF. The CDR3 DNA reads TGTGCTAGTGGGGCGTTTATCGGAGACACCGGGGAGCTGTTTTTT.

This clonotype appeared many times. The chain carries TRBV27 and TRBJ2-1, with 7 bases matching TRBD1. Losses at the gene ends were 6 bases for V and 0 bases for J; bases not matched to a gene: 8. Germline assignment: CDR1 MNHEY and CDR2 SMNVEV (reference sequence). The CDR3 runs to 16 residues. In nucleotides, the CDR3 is TGTGCCAGCAGCCCGCACAGGGGTTCCTCCTACAATGAGCAGTTCTTC. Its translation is CASSPHRGSSYNEQFF.

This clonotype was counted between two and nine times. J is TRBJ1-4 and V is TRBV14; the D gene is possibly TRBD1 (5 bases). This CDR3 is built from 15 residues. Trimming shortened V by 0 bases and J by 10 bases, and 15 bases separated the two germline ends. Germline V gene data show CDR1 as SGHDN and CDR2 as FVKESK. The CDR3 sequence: CASSQEIGLGGKLFF. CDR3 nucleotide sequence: TGTGCCAGCAGCCAAGAGATCGGTCTTGGGGGAAAACTGTTTTTT.

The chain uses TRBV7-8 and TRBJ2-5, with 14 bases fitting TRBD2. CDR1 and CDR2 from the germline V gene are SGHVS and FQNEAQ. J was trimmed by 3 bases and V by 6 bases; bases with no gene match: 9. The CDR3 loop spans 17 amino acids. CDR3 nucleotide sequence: TGTGCCAGCAGGTCACGACTAGCGGGAGGGCCTGAAGAGACCCAGTACTTC. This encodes CASRSRLAGGPEETQYF.

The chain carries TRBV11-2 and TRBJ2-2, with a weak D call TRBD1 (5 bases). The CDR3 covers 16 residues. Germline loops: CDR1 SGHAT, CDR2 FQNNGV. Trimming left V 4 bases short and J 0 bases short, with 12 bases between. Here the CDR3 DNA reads TGTGCCAGCAGCTCCCCAGACAGATCGAACACCGGGGAGCTGTTTTTT. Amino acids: CASSSPDRSNTGELFF.

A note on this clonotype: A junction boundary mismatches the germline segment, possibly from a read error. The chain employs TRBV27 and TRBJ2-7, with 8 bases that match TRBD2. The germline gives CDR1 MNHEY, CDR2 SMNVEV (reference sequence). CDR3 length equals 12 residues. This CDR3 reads CASSFLQRGLHF. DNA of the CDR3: TGTGCCAGCAGTTTTCTCCAGCGGGGGCTTCACTTC.

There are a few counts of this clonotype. CDR3 sequence reads: CASSYSPPVQQFF. CDR3 nucleotides: TGTGCCAGCAGTTACTCGCCGCCAGTTCAGCAGTTCTTC. The chain recombines TRBV7-2 with TRBJ2-1, with D uncertain. The V gene's germline CDR1 is SGHTA and CDR2 FQGNSA. Trimming cost V 6 bases and J 11 bases, with 17 bases left between them. The CDR3 sequence is 13 residues long.

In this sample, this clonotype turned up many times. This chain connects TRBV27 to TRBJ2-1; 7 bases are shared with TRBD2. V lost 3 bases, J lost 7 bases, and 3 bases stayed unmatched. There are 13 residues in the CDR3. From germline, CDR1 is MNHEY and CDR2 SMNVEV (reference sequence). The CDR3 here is CASSFRGSNEQFF. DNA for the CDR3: TGTGCCAGCAGTTTCCGCGGGAGTAATGAGCAGTTCTTC.

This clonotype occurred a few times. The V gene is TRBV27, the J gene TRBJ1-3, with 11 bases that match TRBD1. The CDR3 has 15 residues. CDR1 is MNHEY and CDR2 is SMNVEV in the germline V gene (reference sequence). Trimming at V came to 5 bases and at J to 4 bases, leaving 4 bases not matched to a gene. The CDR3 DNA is TGTGCCAGCAGTCTTGGGACAGGGGGAGGAAACACCATATATTTT. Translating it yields CASSLGTGGGNTIYF.

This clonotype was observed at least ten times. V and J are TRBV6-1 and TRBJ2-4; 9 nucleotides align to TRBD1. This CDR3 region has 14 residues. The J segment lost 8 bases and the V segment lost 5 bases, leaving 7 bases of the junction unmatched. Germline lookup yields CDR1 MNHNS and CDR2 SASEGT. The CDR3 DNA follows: TGTGCCAGCAGTATGACAGGGGGTAGAGACATTCAGTACTTC. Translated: CASSMTGGRDIQYF.

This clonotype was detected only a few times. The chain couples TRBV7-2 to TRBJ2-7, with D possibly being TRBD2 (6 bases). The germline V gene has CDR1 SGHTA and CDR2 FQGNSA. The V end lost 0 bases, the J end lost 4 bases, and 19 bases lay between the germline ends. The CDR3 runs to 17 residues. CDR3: CASSLAAPGAGKYEQYF. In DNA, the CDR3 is TGTGCCAGCAGCTTAGCCGCCCCCGGCGCGGGGAAGTACGAGCAGTACTTC.

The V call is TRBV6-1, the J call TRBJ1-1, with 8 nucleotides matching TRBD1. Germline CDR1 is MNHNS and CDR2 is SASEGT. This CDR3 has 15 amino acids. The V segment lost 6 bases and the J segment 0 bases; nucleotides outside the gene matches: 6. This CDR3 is CASRFGQGLNTEAFF. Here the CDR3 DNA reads TGTGCCAGCAGGTTTGGACAGGGCTTGAACACTGAAGCTTTCTTT.

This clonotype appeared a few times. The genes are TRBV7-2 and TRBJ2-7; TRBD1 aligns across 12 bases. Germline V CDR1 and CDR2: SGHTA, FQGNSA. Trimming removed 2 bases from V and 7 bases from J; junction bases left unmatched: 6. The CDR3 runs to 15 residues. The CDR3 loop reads CASSLRGQGAAEQYF. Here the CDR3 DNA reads TGTGCCAGCAGCTTAAGGGGACAGGGGGCGGCTGAGCAGTACTTC.